This T cell receptor beta chain emerged from a study of T cells in Graves' hyperthyroidism and ophthalmopathy. Using RNA transcripts as the source, TCR beta CDR3 regions were amplified. TCR CDR3 underwent first-round RT-PCR with the HTBI primer set. TCRdb reanalysed the multiplex PCR reads using MiXCR and keeps one entry per CDR3 protein. Of 200,000 to 250,000 distinct CDR3 sequences listed, about 15% are singletons. V shed 6 bases and J shed 5 bases, with 14 bases lying between them. The CDR3 has 12 amino acids. From germline, CDR1 is DFQATT and CDR2 SNEGSKA (reference sequence). This clonotype showed up many times.

The rearrangement joins TRBV20-1 to TRBJ2-7; TRBD1 or TRBD2 may be the D gene (5 bases each). The material sequenced was blood. The receptor comes from a man aged 45-65 years with Graves' hyperthyroidism. The CDR3 DNA reads as TGCAGTGCCGCCGGACGGGGCGACGAGCAGTACTTC. Encoded protein: CSAAGRGDEQYF.